A selection of T cell receptor beta chains follows, all from one sample in a study of CD8+ T cells in alopecia areata. TCRdb's table, derived via immunoSEQ multiplex PCR, lists solely in-frame clones and lacks some. The sample holds fewer than 250,000 clones, roughly two fifths seen once. Sequencing used CD4+ T cells sorted from blood, obtained around week 34, from a patient treated with tofacitinib. The receptor source for this set is a human donor with alopecia areata. Both conserved end residues are part of each CDR3. D genes are given only for firm matches. The size of a clone is reported for some rows only, either as once, few or many, or as a class for expanded clones.

J gene,V gene,clone size,D gene,CDR3 DNA,CDR3 protein
TRBJ1-6,TRBV5-6,once,.,TGTGCCAGCAGCTTGGAGGGGCGTGATTCACCCCTCCACTTT,CASSLEGRDSPLHF
TRBJ2-3,TRBV29-1,few,TRBD2,TGCAGCGTTGAAGGCACGCGGAGCGGGGGCACAGATACGCAGTATTTT,CSVEGTRSGGTDTQYF
TRBJ2-7,TRBV7-9,.,.,TGTGCCAGCAGCTTACGGATTTCGGGGGTGGGAGACTACGAGCAGTACTTC,CASSLRISGVGDYEQYF
TRBJ1-1,TRBV7-8,few,.,TGTGCCAGCAGCTCCTCCAGGCGACTCATGAACACTGAAGCTTTCTTT,CASSSSRRLMNTEAFF
TRBJ2-5,TRBV11-2,.,TRBD1,TGTGCCAGCAGCAACTGGGACAGGGCCGAGACCCAGTACTTC,CASSNWDRAETQYF
TRBJ1-2,TRBV27,.,.,TGTGCCAGCCGACAACCTTCTAACTATGGCTACACCTTC,CASRQPSNYGYTF
TRBJ1-4,TRBV5-1,.,TRBD1,TGCGCCAGCAGCTTGGGGACAGGGGGTGAAAAACTGTTTTTT,CASSLGTGGEKLFF
TRBJ1-1,TRBV11-2,.,.,TGTGCCAGCAGCGCCGATCTGAACACTGAAGCTTTCTTT,CASSADLNTEAFF
TRBJ1-5,TRBV6-1,.,.,TGTGCCAGCAGGAACAGGAATAGCAATCAGCCCCAGCATTTT,CASRNRNSNQPQHF
TRBJ2-2,TRBV14,few,TRBD2,TGTGCCAGCAGCCGGCGAGGACTAGCGGGCCGAACCGGGGAGCTGTTTTTT,CASSRRGLAGRTGELFF
TRBJ1-2,TRBV30,.,TRBD1,TGTGCCTGGTTACAGGGGGCTGACTATGGCTACACCTTC,CAWLQGADYGYTF
TRBJ1-5,TRBV9,.,.,TGTGCCAGCAGCCGGTCAGACGGGGGTTTTAGCAATCAGCCCCAGCATTTT,CASSRSDGGFSNQPQHF
TRBJ2-5,TRBV15,.,TRBD1,TGTGCCACCGGGACAGGGGGCTACGCAGAGACCCAGTACTTC,CATGTGGYAETQYF
TRBJ1-1,TRBV9,.,.,TGTGCCAGCAGCCCCGGCAACACTGAAGCTTTCTTT,CASSPGNTEAFF
TRBJ2-4,TRBV19,.,TRBD1,TGTGCCAGTTCGGACAGGCGGCAGGACATTCAGTACTTC,CASSDRRQDIQYF
TRBJ2-2,TRBV19,few,.,TGTGCCAGTACCCAATATGGACTAGGGGGCAGATCCGGGGAGCTGTTTTTT,CASTQYGLGGRSGELFF
TRBJ1-1,TRBV7-3,.,TRBD1,TGTGCCAGCAGCTTAAATGCAGGGGGCTCCCCTGAAGCTTTCTTT,CASSLNAGGSPEAFF
TRBJ1-1,TRBV27,once,TRBD1,TGTGCCAGCAGGCCAACAGGGGCCTCGGGAGCTTTCTTT,CASRPTGASGAFF
TRBJ1-2,TRBV5-4,.,TRBD1,TGTGCCAGCAGCTTTCCGGACAGGAGACGCTACACCTTC,CASSFPDRRRYTF
TRBJ2-3,TRBV4-2,few,.,TGTGCCAGCAGCCAAGCGCGGGCGGGCCTCCCCACAGATACGCAGTATTTT,CASSQARAGLPTDTQYF
TRBJ1-2,TRBV29-1,few,.,TGCAGCGTTGATCGACCAGAAAACTATGGCTACACCTTC,CSVDRPENYGYTF
TRBJ2-3,TRBV10-3,few,TRBD2,TGTGCCATCAGGGAAGCGGGGGGGCCGGATACGCAGTATTTT,CAIREAGGPDTQYF
TRBJ2-7,TRBV9,.,.,TGTGCCAGCAGCCCCCTGGGCTACTCCTACGAGCAGTACTTC,CASSPLGYSYEQYF
TRBJ2-4,TRBV7-8,.,.,TGTGCCAGCAGCTTAGAGCACATTCAGTACTTC,CASSLEHIQYF
TRBJ1-2,TRBV5-1,few,.,TGCGCCAGCAGCGAAGACGGGGGTTTCCGACTTGGCTACACCTTC,CASSEDGGFRLGYTF
TRBJ1-1,TRBV4-1,.,.,TGCGCCAGCAGCGACAATTGGGGGAGGAGCACTGAAGCTTTCTTT,CASSDNWGRSTEAFF
TRBJ1-2,TRBV9,few,.,TGTGCCAGCAGCGTAGGAATACAGGTTATCGGCTACACCTTC,CASSVGIQVIGYTF
TRBJ2-6,TRBV15,few,.,TGTGCCACCAGCAGAGATAGGCAGACGACCAACGTCCTGACTTTC,CATSRDRQTTNVLTF
TRBJ2-3,TRBV29-1,few,.,TGCAGCGTGGTATCCACAGGCCTCACAGATACGCAGTATTTT,CSVVSTGLTDTQYF
TRBJ1-4,TRBV29-1,.,TRBD1,TGCAGCGGACCTGGACAGGGGGCAATCTGTGGTAATGAAAAACTGTTTTTT,CSGPGQGAICGNEKLFF
TRBJ2-7,TRBV5-6,few,.,TGTGCCAGCAGCAAACCCACCAGGGCGACCGTCTCCTACGAGCAGTACTTC,CASSKPTRATVSYEQYF
TRBJ2-3,TRBV5-1,few,TRBD2,TGCGCCAGCAGCTACGGGACTAGCGGGGGCACAGATACGCAGTATTTT,CASSYGTSGGTDTQYF
TRBJ1-2,TRBV30,few,TRBD1,TGTGCCTGGGGCCCGGGACAGACTAGCTATGGCTACACCTTC,CAWGPGQTSYGYTF
TRBJ2-3,TRBV20-1,.,.,TGCAGTGCTAGAAGCACAGATACGCAGTATTTT,CSARSTDTQYF
TRBJ2-3,TRBV5-1,.,TRBD2,TGCGCCAGCCGACCCAGCCTAGCGGCGGTGACAGATACGCAGTATTTT,CASRPSLAAVTDTQYF
TRBJ2-3,TRBV25-1,.,TRBD2,TGTGCCAGCATGGCAGCGGGGGCTACAGATACGCAGTATTTT,CASMAAGATDTQYF
TRBJ2-3,TRBV7-6,few,.,TGTGCCAGCAGCCATTATGGACGTGATACGCAGTATTTT,CASSHYGRDTQYF
TRBJ1-3,TRBV6-5,few,.,TGTGCCAGCAATGCGGTCTCTGGAAACACCATATATTTT,CASNAVSGNTIYF
TRBJ2-1,TRBV29-1,once,.,TGCAGCGTTGAGAGGGCAGGGGTAGGTGAGCAGTTCTTC,CSVERAGVGEQFF
TRBJ2-1,TRBV14,few,TRBD2,TGTGCCAGCAGCCAACTTAGCCTAGCGGAGAAAAATGAGCAGTTCTTC,CASSQLSLAEKNEQFF
TRBJ2-4,TRBV14,.,.,TGTGCCAGCAGCCAAGATCTTCCGCGGGGCACCTTAGCCAAAAACATTCAGTACTTC,CASSQDLPRGTLAKNIQYF